This T cell receptor (beta chain) appears in the sequencing data of a study of blood T cell repertoires in COVID-19. Study background: From the United States, Italy and Spain came samples of acute and convalescent COVID-19. PBMCs, B-cell-depleted T cells, or T cells provided the cDNA or gDNA that made up the material.

This CDR3 is 17 amino acids long. Looked up from germline, CDR1 is SGHDN and CDR2 is FVKESK. The junction had 5 bases not matched to a gene; V was cut back by 0 bases and J by 0 bases. Authors' methods: How many nucleated cells were present was estimated from reference gene primer amplification. TCRdb keeps only in-frame clones here, not all; method: immunoSEQ multiplex PCR. V and J calls and clone size follow that table, whereas D and trimming were derived from the DNA. The sample yields 140,000 or so clones, roughly 80% seen once. Sample: peripheral blood. The sequence was collected from a human donor in a cohort sampled during active COVID-19. V is TRBV14 and J is TRBJ2-5; 9 positions match TRBD2. CDR3 sequence: CASSQDRGGAYQETQYF. The CDR3 DNA follows: TGTGCCAGCAGCCAAGACCGCGGGGGGGCGTACCAAGAGACCCAGTACTTC.